The 2 T cell receptor beta chains below come from one sample, sequenced in a study of patients and donors after allogeneic stem cell transplantation. TCRdb re-derived calls from the RT-PCR reads in MiXCR, one entry per CDR3 protein. The sample yields some 960,000 distinct CDR3 sequences, roughly 18% seen once. Material for sequencing was blood, either unsorted or a sorted T cell fraction (not recorded which). These receptors all stem from a human donor who was either an allogeneic HSCT recipient or a stem cell or donor lymphocyte infusion donor (not recorded which). It is not recorded whose cells these are; they may come from a transplant donor.

This clonotype was recorded a few times. V usage is TRBV9 and J usage is TRBJ2-1, with D possibly being TRBD2 (5 bases). Germline assignment: CDR1 SGDLS and CDR2 YYNGEE. The CDR3 spans 14 residues. The V end lost 0 bases, the J end lost 3 bases, and 7 bases lay between the germline ends. The CDR3 here is CASSVAAGYNEQFF. The CDR3 coding sequence is TGTGCCAGCAGCGTAGCGGCGGGCTACAATGAGCAGTTCTTC.

This clonotype showed up just a few times. V usage is TRBV20-1 and J usage is TRBJ2-1; 11 nucleotides align to TRBD2. The J segment lost 0 bases and the V segment lost 5 bases, leaving 9 bases of the junction unmatched. The CDR3 covers 17 residues. Per germline, CDR1 DFQATT and CDR2 SNEGSKA (reference sequence). For the CDR3, the DNA is TGCAGTGCTGGAGGACTAGCGGGTCCCAGCTCCTACAATGAGCAGTTCTTC. This codes for CSAGGLAGPSSYNEQFF.